The clone carrying this TCR beta chain was picked up many times. Gene names are mouse gene names. The read terminates 4 residues before the CDR3 end, so the remaining end is supplied by the germline J gene. Looked up from germline, CDR1 is LGHNA and CDR2 is YNLKQL (reference sequence). The CDR3 has 16 amino acids. The trim removed 4 bases at V and 0 bases at J, leaving 5 bases unmatched. The sample originates from a study of CD8+ T cells in alopecia areata. Pooled cells of cutaneous lymph node origin were sorted on CD4, CD8alpha, NKG2D, NKG2ACE and other markers. Sequencing used cDNA as its template, made by extracting RNA and reverse transcribing it. The data were produced by immunoSEQ multiplex PCR, yet TCRdb's version contains in-frame clones alone and is incomplete. Recorded here are about 9,000 clones, none singletons.

What was sequenced was CD8+ T cells sorted from a lymph node. This sequence was found in a C3H/HeJ mouse with alopecia areata. The MHC haplotype of the strain is H2-k. The genes are TRBV5 and TRBJ2-3; the match to TRBD1 covers 9 bases. CDR3 in amino acids: CASSPGQGGSAETLYF. The CDR3 DNA, read in part, is TGTGCCAGCAGCCCGGGACAGGGAGGAAGTGCAGAA.